These T cell receptor beta chains were read from a single sample in a study of T cells in Graves' hyperthyroidism and ophthalmopathy. From the multiplex PCR reads, TCRdb called clonotypes with MiXCR, one entry per CDR3 protein. This repertoire shows more than 350,000 distinct CDR3 sequences, roughly 15% found once; its top ten account for about 21%. The specimen was blood. Source of these receptors: a woman in her fifties or sixties with Graves' ophthalmopathy. Each CDR3 is given with its conserved first and last residue. A D gene is named only where the DNA matches it firmly. Where a row states a size, it is once, few, many or the class of an expanded clone; other rows omit it.

j_gene	abundance	d_gene	v_gene	CDR3aa	CDR3nt
TRBJ2-3	many	-	TRBV11-1	CASSLDGQDTQYF	TGTGCCAGCAGCTTGGATGGGCAAGATACGCAGTATTTT
TRBJ1-2	many	-	TRBV28	CASSSPRRGPGYTF	TGTGCCAGCAGTTCCCCGAGGCGGGGTCCTGGCTACACCTTC
TRBJ2-1	many	-	TRBV20-1	CSAREGAENEQFF	TGCAGTGCTAGGGAGGGGGCGGAAAATGAGCAGTTCTTC
TRBJ2-3	many	TRBD2	TRBV28	CASSHTLAGGVPTDTQYF	TGTGCCAGCAGCCATACTCTAGCGGGAGGGGTACCCACAGATACGCAGTATTTT
TRBJ2-2	many	TRBD1	TRBV6-2/TRBV6-3	CASSYVKGQSNTGELFF	TGTGCCAGCAGTTATGTAAAGGGACAGAGCAACACCGGGGAGCTGTTTTTT
TRBJ2-1	many	-	TRBV27	CASSLSPDEQFF	TGTGCCAGCAGTTTATCACCGGATGAGCAGTTCTTC
TRBJ2-7	many	TRBD1	TRBV20-1	CSAIAPGQGTDEQYF	TGCAGTGCTATCGCGCCGGGACAGGGTACTGACGAGCAGTACTTC
TRBJ2-7	-	-	TRBV29-1	CSVVLAGRYEQYF	TGCAGCGTTGTTCTCGCGGGCCGCTACGAGCAGTACTTC
TRBJ2-1	few	-	TRBV4-1	CASSMGGNEQFF	TGCGCCAGCAGCATGGGTGGTAATGAGCAGTTCTTC
TRBJ2-3	many	TRBD2	TRBV12-3/TRBV12-4	CASSFAGVRADTQYF	TGTGCCAGCAGTTTCGCGGGAGTGAGGGCAGATACGCAGTATTTT
TRBJ1-1	many	-	TRBV6-1	CASSPGTVNTEAFF	TGTGCCAGCAGCCCCGGGACGGTGAACACTGAAGCTTTCTTT
TRBJ2-7	many	TRBD2	TRBV19	CASSIGFAGGLYEQYF	TGTGCCAGTAGTATAGGTTTCGCGGGAGGACTCTACGAGCAGTACTTC